This record looks at one T cell receptor beta chain sequence and its context. The target antigen is unknown. These data are taken from a study of response to subunit inactivated influenza vaccine. Study-level findings and limits: With each seasonal influenza vaccination, the authors suggested, few new T cells are recruited.

TCRdb called the RT-PCR reads again in MiXCR, with one record for every CDR3 protein. The table lists fewer than 800,000 distinct CDR3 sequences, around 14% of them singletons. CDR1 is SGDLS and CDR2 is YYNGEE in the germline V gene. V was pared by 3 bases and J by 5 bases, with 18 bases between. This CDR3 spans 16 amino acids. Sequences were derived from PBMCs from blood, sampled about 12 days after vaccination. This chain links TRBV9 with TRBJ2-1, with D possibly being TRBD2 (6 bases). The TCR sequence derives from a man aged 45-65 years who received an inactivated influenza vaccine. This chain's CDR3 is CASSGAFGLADNEQFF. The CDR3, as DNA: TGTGCCAGCAGCGGGGCTTTTGGTTTAGCGGACAATGAGCAGTTCTTC.